The rows below give T cell receptor beta chains drawn from one sample of a study of T cell changes during pregnancy in multiple sclerosis. TCRdb's copy holds only in-frame clones and misses some; the assay was immunoSEQ multiplex PCR. The sample contains around 69,000 clones, approximately 90% of which appear only once. Sequences were derived from peripheral blood, sampled in the third trimester of pregnancy. The receptors derive from a female donor with multiple sclerosis, enrolled in a pregnancy study. CDR3s include the opening cysteine and the closing phenylalanine or tryptophan. Fields, in order: clone size, J gene, D gene, V gene, CDR3 DNA, CDR3 protein. D genes are given only for firm matches. Clone size is shown for a subset of rows, as once, few, many or a class of expanded clone.

clone_size: once
j_call: TRBJ2-2
d_call: TRBD2
v_call: TRBV4-3
cdr3_nt: TGCGCCAGCAGCCAAGATCAGAGTAGCGGGGGGCCAGGGACCGGGGAGCTGTTTTTT
cdr3_aa: CASSQDQSSGGPGTGELFF

clone_size: NA
j_call: TRBJ2-3
d_call: TRBD2
v_call: TRBV7-8
cdr3_nt: TGTGCCAGCAGCTTACGGGGGGTACTAGACGGCACAGATACGCAGTATTTT
cdr3_aa: CASSLRGVLDGTDTQYF

clone_size: NA
j_call: TRBJ2-1
d_call: TRBD2
v_call: TRBV7-6
cdr3_nt: TGTGCCAGCAGCTTACGGCGGGGGATTAGGAATGAGCAGTTCTTC
cdr3_aa: CASSLRRGIRNEQFF

clone_size: NA
j_call: TRBJ1-2
d_call: NA
v_call: TRBV6-1
cdr3_nt: TGTGCCAGCAGTGAATCGGGGGGAAACTATGGCTACACCTTC
cdr3_aa: CASSESGGNYGYTF

clone_size: NA
j_call: TRBJ2-4
d_call: NA
v_call: TRBV28
cdr3_nt: TGTGCCAGCGGTGGAGGGGGCGCATCAGGAAACATTCAGTACTTC
cdr3_aa: CASGGGGASGNIQYF

clone_size: NA
j_call: TRBJ1-1
d_call: NA
v_call: TRBV30
cdr3_nt: TGTGCCTGGAAGAGGACACACACTGAAGCTTTCTTT
cdr3_aa: CAWKRTHTEAFF

clone_size: NA
j_call: TRBJ1-3
d_call: NA
v_call: TRBV4-3
cdr3_nt: TGCGCCAGCAGTCCCCGCGGTCCTGGAAACACCATATATTTT
cdr3_aa: CASSPRGPGNTIYF

clone_size: NA
j_call: TRBJ2-1
d_call: NA
v_call: TRBV9
cdr3_nt: TGTGCCAGCAGCGGGTATGGGGCGGGGGAGCAGTTCTTC
cdr3_aa: CASSGYGAGEQFF

clone_size: NA
j_call: TRBJ1-1
d_call: NA
v_call: TRBV4-2
cdr3_nt: TGTGCCAGCAGCCGAGAAAAGGCAGCGGGCACTGAAGCTTTCTTT
cdr3_aa: CASSREKAAGTEAFF

clone_size: NA
j_call: TRBJ2-2
d_call: NA
v_call: TRBV27
cdr3_nt: TGTGCCAGCAAGAGTGGGGCTTCCCTAACCGGGGAGCTGTTTTTT
cdr3_aa: CASKSGASLTGELFF

clone_size: NA
j_call: TRBJ2-3
d_call: NA
v_call: TRBV7-3
cdr3_nt: TGTGCCAGCAGCTTAGGCACCGATACGCAGTATTTT
cdr3_aa: CASSLGTDTQYF

clone_size: NA
j_call: TRBJ1-5
d_call: TRBD1
v_call: TRBV16
cdr3_nt: TGTGCCAGCAGCCTAAAGGACAGGGGAATATATCAGCCCCAGCATTTT
cdr3_aa: CASSLKDRGIYQPQHF

clone_size: NA
j_call: TRBJ2-1
d_call: NA
v_call: TRBV11-3
cdr3_nt: TGTGCCAGCAGCCTACATGGGGCGGGGAGCTCCTACAATGAGCAGTTCTTC
cdr3_aa: CASSLHGAGSSYNEQFF

clone_size: NA
j_call: TRBJ1-1
d_call: NA
v_call: TRBV2
cdr3_nt: TGTGCCAGCAGTGAGAACACCCTCACGGCTTTCTTT
cdr3_aa: CASSENTLTAFF

clone_size: NA
j_call: TRBJ2-1
d_call: NA
v_call: TRBV6-1
cdr3_nt: TGTGCCAGCAGTAAAAGGAGCAGCTCCTACAATGAGCAGTTCTTC
cdr3_aa: CASSKRSSSYNEQFF

clone_size: NA
j_call: TRBJ1-6
d_call: NA
v_call: TRBV4-3
cdr3_nt: TGCGCCAGCAGCCGAACCGTAGGAGGTTCACCCCTCCACTTT
cdr3_aa: CASSRTVGGSPLHF

clone_size: NA
j_call: TRBJ2-7
d_call: NA
v_call: TRBV2
cdr3_nt: TGTGCCAGCAGGAGAGACAGGTTCTACGAGCAGTACTTC
cdr3_aa: CASRRDRFYEQYF

clone_size: NA
j_call: TRBJ2-7
d_call: TRBD1
v_call: TRBV7-2
cdr3_nt: TGTGCCAGCAGCGCCCTCGGGACAGGGGAAGTTGGGGGCTACGAGCAGTACTTC
cdr3_aa: CASSALGTGEVGGYEQYF

clone_size: NA
j_call: TRBJ2-7
d_call: NA
v_call: TRBV28
cdr3_nt: TGTGCCAGCAGTTTAACGGGTTACGAGCAGTACTTC
cdr3_aa: CASSLTGYEQYF

clone_size: NA
j_call: TRBJ1-5
d_call: TRBD1
v_call: TRBV10-1
cdr3_nt: TGCGCCAGCAGCCGGGACAGGGAAAAGCCCCAGCATTTT
cdr3_aa: CASSRDREKPQHF

clone_size: NA
j_call: TRBJ2-7
d_call: TRBD1
v_call: TRBV25-1
cdr3_nt: TGTGCCAGCAGTGAAAGGGACAGGGGCCACGAGCAGTACTTC
cdr3_aa: CASSERDRGHEQYF

clone_size: once
j_call: TRBJ2-5
d_call: TRBD2
v_call: TRBV5-1
cdr3_nt: TGCGCCAGCAGCTTGGCGGGAAGCGGGGGAGAGACCCAGTACTTC
cdr3_aa: CASSLAGSGGETQYF

clone_size: few
j_call: TRBJ1-1
d_call: NA
v_call: TRBV28
cdr3_nt: TGTGCCAGCAGTTTTGACCCCGGGACACCGGGAACTGAAGCTTTCTTT
cdr3_aa: CASSFDPGTPGTEAFF

clone_size: NA
j_call: TRBJ2-3
d_call: NA
v_call: TRBV5-4
cdr3_nt: TGTGCCAGCAGCTTGCAGGTCGGACAAGATACGCAGTATTTT
cdr3_aa: CASSLQVGQDTQYF

clone_size: NA
j_call: TRBJ1-1
d_call: NA
v_call: TRBV6-5
cdr3_nt: TGTGCCAGCAGTTACGGAACAGGACGAATGAACACTGAAGCTTTCTTT
cdr3_aa: CASSYGTGRMNTEAFF

clone_size: once
j_call: TRBJ2-2
d_call: NA
v_call: TRBV30
cdr3_nt: TGTGCCTGTCAACGTCGACAGTTCACCGGGGAGCTGTTTTTT
cdr3_aa: CACQRRQFTGELFF

clone_size: few
j_call: TRBJ1-1
d_call: NA
v_call: TRBV6-6
cdr3_nt: TGTGCCAGCAGTTACTCGACCAGGGAGGGAGAAGCTTTCTTT
cdr3_aa: CASSYSTREGEAFF

clone_size: NA
j_call: TRBJ1-2
d_call: NA
v_call: TRBV9
cdr3_nt: TGTGCCAGCAGCCCTAGGGGGGGGCATGGAGCGAACTATGGCTACACCTTC
cdr3_aa: CASSPRGGHGANYGYTF

clone_size: few
j_call: TRBJ1-1
d_call: NA
v_call: TRBV11-1
cdr3_nt: TGTGCCAGCACGGGTCAGTTTACTGAAGCTTTCTTT
cdr3_aa: CASTGQFTEAFF

clone_size: NA
j_call: TRBJ2-1
d_call: TRBD2
v_call: TRBV2
cdr3_nt: TGTGCCAGCAGTTGGACTAGCGGGGGGGCCCGAAATGAGCAGTTCTTC
cdr3_aa: CASSWTSGGARNEQFF

clone_size: NA
j_call: TRBJ1-6
d_call: NA
v_call: TRBV19
cdr3_nt: TGTGCCAGCGCCCGACAGTTAAATTCACCCCTCCACTTT
cdr3_aa: CASARQLNSPLHF

clone_size: once
j_call: TRBJ2-1
d_call: TRBD1
v_call: TRBV11-3
cdr3_nt: TGTGCCAGCAGCTCGGGACAGTACAATGAGCAGTTCTTC
cdr3_aa: CASSSGQYNEQFF

clone_size: NA
j_call: TRBJ1-4
d_call: TRBD1
v_call: TRBV4-1
cdr3_nt: TGCGCCAGCAGCCGTCGGGACAGGGGGTCGACTAATGAAAAACTGTTTTTT
cdr3_aa: CASSRRDRGSTNEKLFF

clone_size: NA
j_call: TRBJ1-6
d_call: NA
v_call: TRBV27
cdr3_nt: TGTGCCAGCAGTTTTGATAGGAGTTCACCCCTCCACTTT
cdr3_aa: CASSFDRSSPLHF

clone_size: NA
j_call: TRBJ1-4
d_call: NA
v_call: TRBV2
cdr3_nt: TGTGCCAGCAGTGAAAGAGGCAGGGTTGGGTATAAACTGTTTTTT
cdr3_aa: CASSERGRVGYKLFF

clone_size: NA
j_call: TRBJ1-3
d_call: NA
v_call: TRBV6-5
cdr3_nt: TGTGCCAGCAGTTATGAGGTCTCTGGAAACACCATATATTTT
cdr3_aa: CASSYEVSGNTIYF

clone_size: NA
j_call: TRBJ1-2
d_call: NA
v_call: TRBV5-1
cdr3_nt: TGCGCCAGCAGCTCGACAGGCTTTGGCTATGGCTACACCTTC
cdr3_aa: CASSSTGFGYGYTF

clone_size: NA
j_call: TRBJ2-4
d_call: NA
v_call: TRBV27
cdr3_nt: TGTGCCAGCAGTTTACGGGAACGGGCGGGTTCAGGCAAAAACATTCAGTACTTC
cdr3_aa: CASSLRERAGSGKNIQYF

clone_size: NA
j_call: TRBJ2-3
d_call: TRBD2
v_call: TRBV9
cdr3_nt: TGTGCCAGCAGCCCGGGCCTTAACGGGGGGGCAATAGATACGCAGTATTTT
cdr3_aa: CASSPGLNGGAIDTQYF

clone_size: NA
j_call: TRBJ1-2
d_call: TRBD1
v_call: TRBV30
cdr3_nt: TGTGCCTGGACCCCTTTGAGACAGGGCTCTGGCTACACCTTC
cdr3_aa: CAWTPLRQGSGYTF

clone_size: NA
j_call: TRBJ2-1
d_call: NA
v_call: TRBV5-6
cdr3_nt: TGTGCCAGCAGCTCCCTCGGGGGTCAGGGTGGCTACAATGAGCAGTTCTTC
cdr3_aa: CASSSLGGQGGYNEQFF

clone_size: NA
j_call: TRBJ2-7
d_call: TRBD2
v_call: TRBV6-1
cdr3_nt: TGTGCCAGCAGTGAAGATTGGACTAGCTCCTACGAGCAGTACTTC
cdr3_aa: CASSEDWTSSYEQYF